The 28 T cell receptor beta chains in this list originate from one sample, sequenced in a study of T cell changes during pregnancy in multiple sclerosis (dated by TCRdb to between 2018 and 2021). The library was produced with the immunoSEQ multiplex PCR assay. TCRdb mirrors the immuneACCESS table, restricted to in-frame sequences. Some clones are absent from its copies; in checked studies, under half trace to an unresolved V gene, and the reason for the others is unknown. This sample has tens of thousands of clones in its table, and around 90% of those were observed once. More than 0.4% of the sample lies in the top ten. The sequencing here drew on CD4+ T cells from peripheral blood mononuclear cells, taken after pregnancy. These receptors originate from a female donor with multiple sclerosis, enrolled in a pregnancy study.

The chain links TRBV18 to TRBJ2-1, with D perhaps TRBD2 (5 bases). From germline, CDR1 is KGHSH and CDR2 LQKENI. The CDR3 has 13 residues. With 6 bases removed from V and 3 bases from J, the gap between germline ends came to 9 bases. CDR3 loop: CASSPEGYNEQFF. The CDR3, as DNA: TGTGCCAGCTCCCCAGAGGGCTACAATGAGCAGTTCTTC.

The chain couples TRBV6-1 to TRBJ2-2; 8 bases are a match to TRBD1. CDR1 is MNHNS and CDR2 is SASEGT in the germline V gene. This CDR3 has 16 residues. The trim removed 3 bases at V and 7 bases at J, leaving 10 bases unmatched. CDR3 region: CASSDFRTGFNGELFF. The CDR3 coding sequence is TGTGCCAGCAGTGATTTCCGGACAGGGTTCAACGGGGAGCTGTTTTTT.

V usage is TRBV6-1 and J usage is TRBJ1-5; maybe TRBD1 (5 bases). The CDR3 is 15 amino acids. The V end lost 2 bases, the J end lost 5 bases, and 13 bases lay between the germline ends. From germline, CDR1 is MNHNS and CDR2 SASEGT. CDR3 in amino acids: CASSERSARDQPQHF. CDR3 DNA: TGTGCCAGCAGTGAAAGGTCGGCCAGGGATCAGCCCCAGCATTTT.

This clone was recorded a few times. The chain combines TRBV15 with TRBJ1-2; 9 nucleotides line up with TRBD1. Germline V gene lookup returns CDR1 LNHNV and CDR2 YYDKDF (reference sequence). V lost 0 bases and J lost 8; bases outside the gene matches: 13. The CDR3 covers 17 residues. CDR3 in amino acids: CATSRDNRDRVTHGYTF. The CDR3 bases are TGTGCCACCAGCAGAGATAATAGGGACAGGGTTACTCACGGCTACACCTTC.

The chain joins TRBV28 to TRBJ1-1; D is possibly TRBD1 (5 bases). Germline loops: CDR1 MDHEN, CDR2 SYDVKM. The CDR3 has 15 amino acids. CDR3 amino acids: CAVRGQGSSRTEAFF. CDR3 DNA: TGTGCAGTTCGTGGTCAGGGTTCAAGTCGCACTGAAGCTTTCTTT.

This rearrangement joins TRBV11-3 to TRBJ2-2; D is unclear. The CDR3 totals 11 residues. Deletions cut 5 bases from V and 7 bases from J, with 5 bases between. The germline CDR1 and CDR2 sequences are SGHNT and YENEEA. The DNA of the CDR3 is TGTGCCAGCAGCGTAAACGGGGAGCTGTTTTTT. It encodes CASSVNGELFF.

The sample holds a few counts of this clone. The chain couples TRBV28 to TRBJ2-1; maybe TRBD2 (6 bases). V lost 8 bases and J lost 8, with 19 bases in between. Germline CDR1 reads MDHEN; CDR2 reads SYDVKM. This CDR3 region has 14 residues. Here the CDR3 DNA reads TGTGCCAGCTTGGGGACTTTACGGGGCGATGAGCAGTTCTTC. This codes for CASLGTLRGDEQFF.

V usage is TRBV27 and J usage is TRBJ2-1, with 7 bases lining up with TRBD1. Germline loops: CDR1 MNHEY, CDR2 SMNVEV (reference sequence). The CDR3 has 17 amino acids. After removal of 5 bases from V and 4 bases from J, the junction contained 14 bases not matched to a gene. The CDR3 sequence: CASSRQGSYPLYNEQFF. In nucleotides, the CDR3 is TGTGCCAGCAGTCGACAGGGTTCCTATCCCCTATACAATGAGCAGTTCTTC.

The table lists this clone with a count of one. V is TRBV5-1 and J is TRBJ2-5; TRBD1 aligns across 7 bases. CDR3 size: 17 residues. Trimming removed 4 bases from V and 0 bases from J; junction bases left unmatched: 12. CDR1 is SGHRS, CDR2 YFSETQ, per germline. The CDR3 spells CASSPLTSTGYQETQYF. As DNA, the CDR3 is TGCGCCAGCAGCCCGCTAACCTCGACAGGGTACCAAGAGACCCAGTACTTC.

V is TRBV4-2 and J is TRBJ1-3; D is undetermined. The CDR3 runs 16 residues. V lost 0 bases and J lost 1, with 10 bases in between. Germline V gives CDR1 LGHNA, CDR2 YNFKEQ. CDR3 protein: CASSQEDGGSGNTIYF. CDR3 nucleotide sequence: TGTGCCAGCAGCCAAGAGGACGGCGGGTCTGGAAACACCATATATTTT.

This rearrangement joins TRBV5-1 to TRBJ2-7; 9 bases map to TRBD1. From germline, CDR1 is SGHRS and CDR2 YFSETQ. The junction had 4 bases not matched to a gene; V was cut back by 4 bases and J by 2 bases. The CDR3 spans 14 residues. CDR3 in amino acids: CASSEQGAAYEQYF. CDR3 in DNA: TGCGCCAGCAGCGAACAGGGGGCAGCCTACGAGCAGTACTTC.

The chain employs TRBV28 and TRBJ1-2; D is possibly TRBD1 (6 bases). Germline CDR1 and CDR2: MDHEN and SYDVKM. This CDR3 has 15 amino acids. Trimming cost V 5 bases and J 3 bases, with 16 bases left between them. In nucleotides, the CDR3 is TGTGCCAGCAGTATGACCGGGACACATCACTATGGCTACACCTTC. It translates to CASSMTGTHHYGYTF.

V is TRBV28 and J is TRBJ1-5; the D is unclear. Germline V CDR1 and CDR2: MDHEN, SYDVKM. Trimming took off 2 bases at V and 9 bases at J, with 17 bases between the two ends. The CDR3 sequence is 15 residues long. The CDR3 DNA reads TGTGCCAGCAGTTTAACGGACGGGAGTCGATCGCCCCAGCATTTT. Translation: CASSLTDGSRSPQHF.

The chain has TRBV5-4 and TRBJ1-2; D ambiguous. The germline V gene encodes CDR1 SGHNT and CDR2 YYREEE (reference sequence). Trimming pared 0 bases from V and 5 bases from J, leaving 26 bases between. The CDR3 is 19 amino acids. In DNA, the CDR3 is TGTGCCAGCAGCTTGGTCAGGTCTGATCAATCGTGGAGGATATATGGCTACACCTTC. It specifies CASSLVRSDQSWRIYGYTF.

This chain uses TRBV6-5 with TRBJ1-2; 8 nucleotides agree with TRBD1. Germline assignment: CDR1 MNHEY and CDR2 SVGAGI. The J segment lost 4 bases and the V segment lost 6 bases, leaving 10 bases of the junction unmatched. CDR3 length: 15 amino acids. CDR3 in DNA: TGTGCCAGCAGACGCGCAGGGGGCGGCATCTATGGCTACACCTTC. Its translation is CASRRAGGGIYGYTF.

The chain employs TRBV2 and TRBJ2-2; the match to TRBD2 covers 10 bases. Losses at the gene ends were 8 bases for V and 6 bases for J; bases not matched to a gene: 12. This CDR3 has 16 amino acids. CDR1 is SNHLY, CDR2 FYNNEI, per germline. This CDR3 reads CASVRSSGRGSGELFF. The CDR3 DNA sequence: TGTGCCAGCGTCCGGTCGAGCGGGAGGGGGTCCGGGGAGCTGTTTTTT. Looking up the rest from reference TRBV2 and TRBJ2-2 gives the full variable domain: EPEVTQTPSHQVTQMGQEVILRCVPISNHLYFYWYRQILGQKVEFLVSFYNNEISEKSEIFDDQFSVERPDGSNFTLKIRSTKLEDSAMYFCASVRSSGRGSGELFFGEGSRLTVL.

The chain is built from TRBV6-5 and TRBJ2-1; 16 nucleotides agree with TRBD2. V gave up 2 bases and J gave up 13 bases; unmatched junction bases: 2. CDR3 length equals 14 residues. Germline CDR1 is MNHEY and CDR2 is SVGAGI. The CDR3 DNA reads as TGTGCCAGCAGTTACGGGACTAGCGGGGGGGCCCAGTTCTTC. It encodes CASSYGTSGGAQFF.

The chain combines TRBV2 with TRBJ2-3, with TRBD2 matching 13 bases. Germline V CDR1 and CDR2: SNHLY, FYNNEI. J was trimmed by 4 bases and V by 4 bases; bases with no gene match: 14. This CDR3 has 19 residues. The CDR3 sequence is CASSGRWGGLAGNADTQYF. For the CDR3, the DNA is TGTGCCAGCAGTGGCCGGTGGGGGGGACTAGCGGGGAACGCAGATACGCAGTATTTT.

In nucleotides, the CDR3 is TGTGCCAGCAGCCGCCGAACATCAGGGCTGTTTTACAATGAGCAGTTCTTC. Its protein is CASSRRTSGLFYNEQFF. V is TRBV7-2 and J is TRBJ2-1, with D possibly matching TRBD1 (5 bases). Germline CDR1 is SGHTA and CDR2 is FQGNSA. With 5 bases removed from V and 4 bases from J, the gap between germline ends came to 21 bases. The length of the CDR3 is 17 residues.

This clone has more than one count but fewer than ten. V usage is TRBV6-1 and J usage is TRBJ2-5, with D tentatively TRBD1 (6 bases). This CDR3 comprises 15 residues. The germline V gene has CDR1 MNHNS and CDR2 SASEGT. V was shortened by 3 bases and J by 4 bases, with 15 bases between the two germline ends. CDR3 sequence (DNA): TGTGCCAGCAGTGATACTCACAGGGTCTCAGAGACCCAGTACTTC. Translated, it gives CASSDTHRVSETQYF.

The chain carries TRBV6-6 and TRBJ2-1; D is undetermined. CDR1 is MNHNY and CDR2 is SVGAGI in the germline V gene (reference sequence). This CDR3 has 14 residues. V gave up 6 bases and J gave up 0 bases, with 9 bases separating them. The CDR3 loop is CASSPASSYNEQFF. The DNA of the CDR3 is TGTGCCAGCAGCCCAGCTAGCTCCTACAATGAGCAGTTCTTC.

This sequence joins TRBV7-2 and TRBJ2-3; TRBD1 matches at 8 bases. V was pared by 5 bases and J by 4 bases, with 2 bases of the junction left unmatched. Germline CDR1 reads SGHTA; CDR2 reads FQGNSA. The CDR3 loop spans 13 amino acids. The CDR3 sequence: CASSRTGSDTQYF. DNA for the CDR3: TGTGCCAGCAGCCGGACAGGGTCAGATACGCAGTATTTT.

The chain couples TRBV7-9 to TRBJ2-1; 7 nucleotides match TRBD1. The J segment lost 9 bases and the V segment lost 1 base, leaving 15 bases of the junction unmatched. In germline, CDR1 is SEHNR, CDR2 FQNEAQ (reference sequence). This CDR3 comprises 17 residues. This CDR3 is CASSLVQGVLSVTEQFF. The CDR3 nucleotides are TGTGCCAGCAGCTTAGTTCAGGGGGTATTATCCGTGACTGAGCAGTTCTTC.

The gene calls are TRBV11-1 and TRBJ2-6; weak D call: TRBD2 (5 bases). Germline V lookup: CDR1 SGHAT, CDR2 FQDESV (reference sequence). The CDR3 totals 16 residues. V lost 4 bases to trimming and J lost 0 bases, with 10 bases between them. This CDR3 reads CASSSGLSSGANVLTF. CDR3 sequence (DNA): TGTGCCAGCAGCTCAGGACTGAGCTCTGGGGCCAACGTCCTGACTTTC.

The chain couples TRBV6-5 to TRBJ2-2; tentatively, D is TRBD1 (5 bases). With 4 bases removed from V and 6 bases from J, the gap between germline ends came to 12 bases. This CDR3 spans 14 amino acids. Germline CDR1 reads MNHEY; CDR2 reads SVGAGI. CDR3 loop: CASSFRENPGELFF. The DNA for the CDR3 is TGTGCCAGCAGTTTCAGGGAAAATCCCGGGGAGCTGTTTTTT.

This clone occurred a few times. The chain is built from TRBV6-6 and TRBJ1-2; the D gene is possibly TRBD1 (5 bases). Trimming removed 8 bases from V and 4 bases from J, with 20 bases in between. Germline V gives CDR1 MNHNY, CDR2 SVGAGI (reference sequence). The CDR3 is made up of 15 amino acids. The CDR3 DNA reads TGTGCCAGCGCAGGTCTGCGGCCCGGGGGCTATGGCTACACCTTC. Translating it yields CASAGLRPGGYGYTF.

The CDR3 is CASSLVLGRALNYGYTF. CDR3 in DNA: TGTGCCAGCAGCTTAGTGTTGGGCAGGGCTTTAAACTATGGCTACACCTTC. V is TRBV7-2 and J is TRBJ1-2; perhaps TRBD1 as D (5 bases). Germline V gene data show CDR1 as SGHTA and CDR2 as FQGNSA. The CDR3 extends over 17 amino acids. Trimming stripped 1 base from V and 2 bases from J, with 17 bases between.

CDR3 sequence reads: CASSQDSQRENYNEQFF. In DNA form, the CDR3 reads TGCGCCAGCAGCCAAGATAGCCAGCGGGAGAACTACAATGAGCAGTTCTTC. The J gene is TRBJ2-1, the V gene TRBV4-1, with 8 bases identical to TRBD2. The germline CDR1 and CDR2 sequences are MGHRA and YSYEKL. The CDR3 extends over 17 amino acids. The ends lost 0 bases at V and 3 bases at J; junction bases unmatched: 7.